The clone carrying this T cell receptor (beta chain) came up many times. This entry comes from a study of regulatory T cells in long-lasting Graves disease. Time point given: newly diagnosed GD, antithyroid drugs for less than 3 months. After RNA was extracted from PBMCs, the TCR library was made from it. The CDR3 has 15 residues. V shed 3 bases and J shed 3 bases, with 16 bases lying between them. Germline CDR1 and CDR2: SQVTM and ANQGSEA. Construction of the TCR beta libraries employed iRepertoire HTBI primers in conjunction with Arm-PCR of CDR3 regions. Original methodology: Among the samples, 60 or so TRBV and around 15 TRBJ segments were identified. TCRdb used MiXCR to reprocess the multiplex PCR reads, holding one entry per CDR3 protein. TCRdb's processing, not the study's, gives the V and J calls here. The profile shows 400,000 to 500,000 distinct CDR3 sequences, 16% of them singletons. A further study also used this sample, focusing on T cells in Graves' hyperthyroidism and ophthalmopathy. As that report states: Uncontrolled infection, other autoimmune disease, pregnancy or lactation disqualified patients from enrolment. Stable hyperthyroidism was separated from ophthalmopathy by a model based on 13 V-J features.

J is TRBJ2-3 and V is TRBV29-1; possibly TRBD2 for D (5 bases). The clonotype comes from a woman younger than 35 with Graves disease. The input for sequencing was peripheral blood mononuclear cells (PBMCs), taken at new diagnosis, from a patient treated with antithyroid drugs. The CDR3 DNA reads as TGCAGCGTTGACGCCGGGATCCTCTTAACAGATACGCAGTATTTT. The encoded protein is CSVDAGILLTDTQYF.